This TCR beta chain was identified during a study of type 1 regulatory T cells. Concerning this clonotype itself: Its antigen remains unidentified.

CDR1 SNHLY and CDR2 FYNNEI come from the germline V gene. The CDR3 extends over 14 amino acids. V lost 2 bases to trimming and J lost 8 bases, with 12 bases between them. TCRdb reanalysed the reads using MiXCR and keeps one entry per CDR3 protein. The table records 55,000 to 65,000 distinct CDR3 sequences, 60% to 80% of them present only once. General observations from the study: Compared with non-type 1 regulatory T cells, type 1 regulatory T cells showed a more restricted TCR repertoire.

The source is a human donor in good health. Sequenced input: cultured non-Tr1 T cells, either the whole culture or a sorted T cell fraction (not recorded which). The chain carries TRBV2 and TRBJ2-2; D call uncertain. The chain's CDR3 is CASSELTASGELFF. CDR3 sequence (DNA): TGTGCCAGCAGTGAACTTACGGCGTCGGGGGAGCTGTTTTTT. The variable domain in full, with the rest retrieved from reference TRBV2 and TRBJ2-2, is EPEVTQTPSHQVTQMGQEVILRCVPISNHLYFYWYRQILGQKVEFLVSFYNNEISEKSEIFDDQFSVERPDGSNFTLKIRSTKLEDSAMYFCASSELTASGELFFGEGSRLTVL.